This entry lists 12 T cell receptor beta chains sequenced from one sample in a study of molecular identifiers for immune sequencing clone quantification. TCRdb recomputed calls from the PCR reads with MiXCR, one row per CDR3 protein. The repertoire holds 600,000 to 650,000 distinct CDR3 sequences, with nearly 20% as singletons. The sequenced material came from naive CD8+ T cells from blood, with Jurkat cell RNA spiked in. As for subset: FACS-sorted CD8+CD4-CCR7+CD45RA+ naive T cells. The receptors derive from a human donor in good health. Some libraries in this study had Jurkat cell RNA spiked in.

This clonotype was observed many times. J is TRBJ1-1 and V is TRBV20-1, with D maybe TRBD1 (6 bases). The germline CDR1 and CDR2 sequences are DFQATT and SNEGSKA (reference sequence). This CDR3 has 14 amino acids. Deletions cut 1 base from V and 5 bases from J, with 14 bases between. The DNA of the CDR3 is TGCAGTGCTAGAGTTGAGGGGGAGTATACTGAAGCTTTCTTT. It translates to CSARVEGEYTEAFF.

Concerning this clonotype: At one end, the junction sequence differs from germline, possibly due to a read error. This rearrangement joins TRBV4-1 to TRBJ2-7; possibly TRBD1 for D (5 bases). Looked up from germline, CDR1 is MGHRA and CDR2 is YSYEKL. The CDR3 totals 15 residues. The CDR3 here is CACSQVSGRIYEQYF. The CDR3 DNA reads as TGCGCCTGCAGCCAGGTGTCAGGGCGAATCTACGAGCAGTACTTC.

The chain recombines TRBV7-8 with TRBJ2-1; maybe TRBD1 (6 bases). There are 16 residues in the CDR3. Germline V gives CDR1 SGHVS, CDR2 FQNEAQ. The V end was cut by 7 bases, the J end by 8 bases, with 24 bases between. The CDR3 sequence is CASNPPRGIRYDEQFF. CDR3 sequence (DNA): TGTGCCAGCAACCCCCCCAGGGGAATCAGGTACGATGAGCAGTTCTTC.

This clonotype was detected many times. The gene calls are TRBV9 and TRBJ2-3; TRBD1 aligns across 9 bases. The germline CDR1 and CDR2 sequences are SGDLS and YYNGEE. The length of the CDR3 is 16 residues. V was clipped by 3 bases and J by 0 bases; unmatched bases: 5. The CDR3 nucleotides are TGTGCCAGCAGCGAGGGGACAGGGCAAAGCACAGATACGCAGTATTTT. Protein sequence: CASSEGTGQSTDTQYF. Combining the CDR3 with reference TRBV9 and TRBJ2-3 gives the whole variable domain DSGVTQTPKHLITATGQRVTLRCSPRSGDLSVYWYQQSLDQGLQFLIQYYNGEERAKGNILERFSAQQFPDLHSELNLSSLELGDSALYFCASSEGTGQSTDTQYFGPGTRLTVL.

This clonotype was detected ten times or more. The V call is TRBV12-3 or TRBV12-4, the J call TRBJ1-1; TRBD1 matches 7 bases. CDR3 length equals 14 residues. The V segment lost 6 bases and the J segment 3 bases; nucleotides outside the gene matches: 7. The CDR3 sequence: CASSQGGYYTEAFF. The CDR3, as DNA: TGTGCCAGCAGCCAAGGGGGCTACTACACTGAAGCTTTCTTT.

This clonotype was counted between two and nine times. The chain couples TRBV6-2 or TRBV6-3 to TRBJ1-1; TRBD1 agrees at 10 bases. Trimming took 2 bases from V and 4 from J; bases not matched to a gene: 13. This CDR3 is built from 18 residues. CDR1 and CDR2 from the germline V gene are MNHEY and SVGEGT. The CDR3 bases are TGTGCCAGCAGTTACCTCGGACAGGGGGGCAAATGGGGCACTGAAGCTTTCTTT. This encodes CASSYLGQGGKWGTEAFF.

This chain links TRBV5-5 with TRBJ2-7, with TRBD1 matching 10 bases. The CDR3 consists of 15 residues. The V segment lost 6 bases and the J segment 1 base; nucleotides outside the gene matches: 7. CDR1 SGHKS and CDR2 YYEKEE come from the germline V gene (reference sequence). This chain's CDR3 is CASTLGTGASYEQYF. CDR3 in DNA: TGTGCCAGCACCCTAGGGACAGGGGCTTCCTACGAGCAGTACTTC.

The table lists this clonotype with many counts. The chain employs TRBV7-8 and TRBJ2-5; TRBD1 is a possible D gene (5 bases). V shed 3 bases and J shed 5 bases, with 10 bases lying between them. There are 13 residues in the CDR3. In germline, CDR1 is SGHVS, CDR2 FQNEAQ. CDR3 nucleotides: TGTGCCAGCAGCTTGGACATTAGGGAGACCCAGTACTTC. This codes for CASSLDIRETQYF.

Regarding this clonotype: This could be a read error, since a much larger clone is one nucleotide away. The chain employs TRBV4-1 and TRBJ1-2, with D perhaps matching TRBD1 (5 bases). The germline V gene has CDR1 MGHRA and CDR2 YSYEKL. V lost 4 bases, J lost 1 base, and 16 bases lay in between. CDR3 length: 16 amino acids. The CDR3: CASSRDFGADNYGYTF. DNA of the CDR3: TGCGCCAGCAGCCGAGATTTCGGGGCAGATAACTATGGCTACACCTTC.

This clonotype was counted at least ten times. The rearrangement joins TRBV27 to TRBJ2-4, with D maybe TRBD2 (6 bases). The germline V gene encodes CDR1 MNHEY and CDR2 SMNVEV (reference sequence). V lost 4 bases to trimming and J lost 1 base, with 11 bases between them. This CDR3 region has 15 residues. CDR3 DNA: TGTGCCAGCAGTTCACTAGCTTCGGCCAAAAACATTCAGTACTTC. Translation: CASSSLASAKNIQYF.

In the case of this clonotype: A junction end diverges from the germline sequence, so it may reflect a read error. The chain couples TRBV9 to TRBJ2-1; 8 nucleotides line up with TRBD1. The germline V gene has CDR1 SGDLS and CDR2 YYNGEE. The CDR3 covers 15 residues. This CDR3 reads CACSPAGQDYNEQFF. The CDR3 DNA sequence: TGTGCCTGCAGCCCCGCGGGACAGGACTACAATGAGCAGTTCTTC.

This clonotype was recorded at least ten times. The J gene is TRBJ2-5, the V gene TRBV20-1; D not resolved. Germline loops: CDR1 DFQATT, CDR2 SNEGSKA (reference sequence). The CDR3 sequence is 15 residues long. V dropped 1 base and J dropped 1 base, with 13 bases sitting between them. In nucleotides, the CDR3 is TGCAGTGCTAGAGTGGTAAGGCGGCTCCAAGAGACCCAGTACTTC. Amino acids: CSARVVRRLQETQYF.